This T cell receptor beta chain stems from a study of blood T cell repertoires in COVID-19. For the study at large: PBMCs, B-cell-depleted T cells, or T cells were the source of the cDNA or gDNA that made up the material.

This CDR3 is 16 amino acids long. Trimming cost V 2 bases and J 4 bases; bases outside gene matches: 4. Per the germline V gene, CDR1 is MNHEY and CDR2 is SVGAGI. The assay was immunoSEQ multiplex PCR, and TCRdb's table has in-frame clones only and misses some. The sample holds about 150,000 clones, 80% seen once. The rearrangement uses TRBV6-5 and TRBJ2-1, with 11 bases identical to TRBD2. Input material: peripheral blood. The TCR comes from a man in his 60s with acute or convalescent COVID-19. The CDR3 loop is CASSYTGTSGYNEQFF. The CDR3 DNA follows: TGTGCCAGCAGTTACACCGGGACTAGCGGTTACAATGAGCAGTTCTTC.